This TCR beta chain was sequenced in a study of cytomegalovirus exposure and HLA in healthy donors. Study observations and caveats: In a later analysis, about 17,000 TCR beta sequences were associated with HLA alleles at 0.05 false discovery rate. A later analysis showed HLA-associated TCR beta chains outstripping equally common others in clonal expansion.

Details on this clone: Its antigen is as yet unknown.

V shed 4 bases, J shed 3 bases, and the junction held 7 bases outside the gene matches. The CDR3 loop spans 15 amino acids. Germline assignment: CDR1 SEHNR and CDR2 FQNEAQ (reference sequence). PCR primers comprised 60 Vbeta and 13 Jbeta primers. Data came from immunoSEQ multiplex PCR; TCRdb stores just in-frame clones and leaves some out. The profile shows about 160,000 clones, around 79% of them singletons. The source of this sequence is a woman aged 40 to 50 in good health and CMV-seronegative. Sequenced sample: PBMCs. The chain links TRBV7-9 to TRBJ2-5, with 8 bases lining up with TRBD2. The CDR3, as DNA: TGTGCCAGCAGCTGGTGGGCGGGGGGCGAAGAGACCCAGTACTTC. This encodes CASSWWAGGEETQYF.